This T cell receptor (beta chain) came from a study of shared clonotypes between healthy human individuals. Study-wide points: Only a few donors were included, so the genetic and exposure-history diversity represented was limited. As a rule, naive subsets had a larger estimated richness than memory subsets. Roughly 5% of naive CD4 clonotypes were common to several donors.

The naive CD8 population came from CD45RO-negative cells selected for CCR7, without terminally differentiated effector memory CD45RA+ cells. This CDR3 spans 16 amino acids. With 2 bases clipped from V and 5 bases from J, the junction kept 9 bases outside the gene matches. Germline CDR1 is MGHRA and CDR2 is YSYEKL. Using immunoSEQ multiplex PCR, the repertoire was profiled, and TCRdb retains in-frame clones only, with some absent. The repertoire holds some 600,000 clones, approximately 96% seen once, with 0.095% to 0.13% in the top ten. This clone was found a few times. Its antigen remains unknown. This TCR was recovered from a woman in her 30s in good health. Sequencing used naive CD8+ T cells sorted from blood. This chain uses TRBV4-1 with TRBJ1-5, with 7 bases matching TRBD1. The CDR3 DNA follows: TGCGCCAGCAGCCAACGTCCACAGGGGCGGCATCAGCCCCAGCATTTT. This translates into CASSQRPQGRHQPQHF.